This T cell receptor (beta chain) was captured by sequencing in a study of blood T cell repertoires in COVID-19. Assay used: immunoSEQ multiplex PCR; TCRdb lists only in-frame clones, some missing. The sample carries 180,000 or so clones, roughly nine tenths recorded once. The ends were cut back, 3 bases at V and 4 bases at J, with 12 bases in the middle. CDR1 SGHNT and CDR2 YYREEE come from the germline V gene (reference sequence). The CDR3 totals 14 residues. This clone came up once. The clonotype comes from a middle-aged man with acute or convalescent COVID-19. V gene TRBV5-4 combines with J gene TRBJ2-3, with unresolved D. Sequencing used peripheral blood. CDR3 sequence (DNA): TGTGCCAGCAGCTCTAGGTCCGAGGCAGATACGCAGTATTTT. As protein: CASSSRSEADTQYF.